This T cell receptor beta chain was sequenced in a study of cytomegalovirus exposure and HLA in healthy donors. V dropped 8 bases and J dropped 2; count of bases not matched to a gene: 4. The CDR3 consists of 13 residues. Germline values: CDR1 MDHEN, CDR2 SYDVKM. Notes on this clone: Its antigen is not known.

Points from the study as a whole: TCR association rates varied by HLA locus in a later analysis, with DRB1 highest and HLA-C lowest.

PCR was performed using 60 Vbeta and 13 Jbeta primers. TCRdb keeps only in-frame clones here, not all; method: immunoSEQ multiplex PCR. Of over 250,000 clones in the sample, 75% to 90% were seen once. Sequencing was performed on PBMCs. The V gene is TRBV28, the J gene TRBJ2-7; TRBD1 aligns across 9 bases. This receptor was obtained from a man aged 35 to 55 in good health and CMV-seropositive. CDR3 region: CASAWDRAYEQYF. As DNA, the CDR3 is TGTGCCAGCGCTTGGGACAGGGCCTACGAGCAGTACTTC.